What follows are 21 T cell receptor beta chains derived from one specimen sequenced in a study of blood T cell repertoires in COVID-19. Sequenced by immunoSEQ multiplex PCR; TCRdb stores in-frame clones only, minus some. The repertoire consists of some 200,000 clones, with 84% occurring once and the leading ten covering more than 12%. Sequencing was done on a sample of peripheral blood. The receptors shown here come from a woman aged 65 to 85 with COVID-19, enrolled during active disease.

The chain is built from TRBV27 and TRBJ1-4; 9 bases line up with TRBD1. Germline assignment: CDR1 MNHEY and CDR2 SMNVEV (reference sequence). The CDR3 is made up of 14 amino acids. With 5 bases clipped from V and 6 bases from J, the junction kept 4 bases outside the gene matches. DNA of the CDR3: TGTGCCAGCAGTAAGGACAGGGGTTATGAAAAACTGTTTTTT. It is translated as CASSKDRGYEKLFF.

This chain uses TRBV7-3 with TRBJ1-1; 7 positions agree with TRBD1. This CDR3 is 14 amino acids long. CDR1 and CDR2 (germline): SGHTA, FQGTGA. Trimming at V came to 3 bases and at J to 5 bases, leaving 6 bases not matched to a gene. CDR3 sequence: CASSFPGQLTEAFF. CDR3 nucleotides: TGTGCCAGCAGCTTCCCGGGACAGTTAACTGAAGCTTTCTTT.

The chain has TRBV19 and TRBJ1-3; D remains ambiguous. The length of the CDR3 is 15 residues. CDR1 is LNHDA and CDR2 is SQIVND in the germline V gene (reference sequence). V lost 4 bases and J 2 bases, leaving 12 bases between the germline ends. CDR3 DNA: TGTGCCAGTAGTACCGGCGCGGGGACTGGAAACACCATATATTTT. Protein: CASSTGAGTGNTIYF.

V gene TRBV2 combines with J gene TRBJ1-1; 8 bases agree with TRBD1. Trimming took 5 bases from V and 3 from J; bases not matched to a gene: 5. CDR3 size: 14 residues. Per germline, CDR1 SNHLY and CDR2 FYNNEI. CDR3 bases: TGTGCCAGCAGTCCATTGACAGGGGACACTGAAGCTTTCTTT. It specifies CASSPLTGDTEAFF.

This sequence joins TRBV14 and TRBJ1-6, with TRBD1 matching 9 bases. Per the germline V gene, CDR1 is SGHDN and CDR2 is FVKESK. With 4 bases clipped from V and 0 bases from J, the junction kept 4 bases outside the gene matches. CDR3 length: 17 residues. The CDR3 here is CASSRDRESSYNSPLHF. The CDR3 nucleotides read TGTGCCAGCAGCCGGGACAGGGAGAGCTCCTATAATTCACCCCTCCACTTT.

The rearrangement links TRBV1 to TRBJ2-7; the D call TRBD2 from the table was never checked on the DNA. TRBV1 is classified as a pseudogene. The length of the CDR3 is 19 residues. CDR3 in DNA: TGCACCAGCAGCCAAGGTCTACGGGCTAGCGGGGGTTTCCATTACGAGCAGTACTTC. This translates into CTSSQGLRASGGFHYEQYF.

The chain joins TRBV30 to TRBJ1-2; possible D gene TRBD1, 5 bases. The V and J ends lost 3 bases and 0 bases respectively, with 11 bases between them. This CDR3 comprises 14 residues. Germline V gene lookup returns CDR1 GTSNPN and CDR2 SVGIG (reference sequence). CDR3 coding DNA: TGTGCCTGGAGCCGACCGACAGCTAACTATGGCTACACCTTC. Translated: CAWSRPTANYGYTF.

The V gene is TRBV28, the J gene TRBJ1-5, with D possibly TRBD1 on 6 matching bases. Germline V gene data show CDR1 as MDHEN and CDR2 as SYDVKM. The germline V and J ends were trimmed by 3 bases and 5 bases, with 14 bases remaining between them. The CDR3 is made up of 15 amino acids. The CDR3 region has the DNA TGTGCCAGCAGTTTCCCCGGACAGCTATATCAGCCCCAGCATTTT. Its protein is CASSFPGQLYQPQHF. Filled out from reference TRBV28 and TRBJ1-5, the complete variable domain reads DVKVTQSSRYLVKRTGEKVFLECVQDMDHENMFWYRQDPGLGLRLIYFSYDVKMKEKGDIPEGYSVSREKKERFSLILESASTNQTSMYLCASSFPGQLYQPQHFGDGTRLSIL.

The chain combines TRBV4-2 with TRBJ2-3, with D possibly TRBD2 on 5 matching bases. CDR1 LGHNA and CDR2 YNFKEQ come from the germline V gene. V was pared by 0 bases and J by 2 bases, with 15 bases between. CDR3 size: 17 residues. The CDR3 sequence is CASSQDRASSLTDTQYF. The CDR3 bases are TGTGCCAGCAGCCAAGATAGGGCTAGCTCCCTCACAGATACGCAGTATTTT.

In its sample, this clone was seen a few times. The V and J genes are TRBV18 and TRBJ1-1; unclear D gene. V lost 3 bases, J lost 3 bases, and 8 bases lay in between. The CDR3 consists of 13 residues. CDR1 and CDR2 (germline): KGHSH, LQKENI. CDR3 coding DNA: TGTGCCAGCTCACCGAGAACGGACACTGAAGCTTTCTTT. The encoded protein is CASSPRTDTEAFF. Full variable domain (outside the CDR3, taken from reference TRBV18 and TRBJ1-1): NAGVMQNPRHLVRRRGQEARLRCSPMKGHSHVYWYRQLPEEGLKFMVYLQKENIIDESGMPKERFSAEFPKEGPSILRIQQVVRGDSAAYFCASSPRTDTEAFFGQGTRLTVV.

CDR3 DNA sequence: TGTGCCAGCAGCTTGGGACAGGTTGGGACTGAAGCTTTCTTT. Encoded protein: CASSLGQVGTEAFF. The chain joins TRBV5-6 to TRBJ1-1; possible D gene TRBD1, 6 bases. The CDR3 loop spans 14 amino acids. Between the trimmed V and J ends, which lost 0 bases and 5 bases, there was a span of 11 bases. Germline loops: CDR1 SGHDT, CDR2 YYEEEE. Filled out from reference TRBV5-6 and TRBJ1-1, the complete variable domain reads DAGVTQSPTHLIKTRGQQVTLRCSPKSGHDTVSWYQQALGQGPQFIFQYYEEEERQRGNFPDRFSGHQFPNYSSELNVNALLLGDSALYLCASSLGQVGTEAFFGQGTRLTVV.

This clone was counted between two and nine times. This chain joins TRBV14 and TRBJ2-1, with 11 bases lining up with TRBD1. V shed 4 bases, J shed 7 bases, and the junction held 12 bases outside the gene matches. In germline, CDR1 is SGHDN, CDR2 FVKESK. The CDR3 sequence is 17 residues long. CDR3 loop: CASSLKTGTGGRNEQFF. The CDR3 DNA is TGTGCCAGCAGCCTTAAGACCGGGACAGGGGGTCGGAATGAGCAGTTCTTC. Filled out from reference TRBV14 and TRBJ2-1, the complete variable domain reads EAGVTQFPSHSVIEKGQTVTLRCDPISGHDNLYWYRRVMGKEIKFLLHFVKESKQDESGMPNNRFLAERTGGTYSTLKVQPAELEDSGVYFCASSLKTGTGGRNEQFFGPGTRLTVL.

This rearrangement joins TRBV5-1 to TRBJ2-6, with D possibly matching TRBD2 (5 bases). Trimming took off 2 bases at V and 4 bases at J, with 10 bases between the two ends. This CDR3 has 15 residues. CDR1 and CDR2 (germline): SGHRS, YFSETQ. The CDR3 sequence is CASSFRETGANVLTF. DNA for the CDR3: TGCGCCAGCAGCTTTAGGGAGACCGGGGCCAACGTCCTGACTTTC.

The J gene is TRBJ2-7, the V gene TRBV21-1; no check of the table's D call, TRBD2, against the DNA was made. TRBV21-1 is a known pseudogene. This CDR3 comprises 15 residues. Here the CDR3 DNA reads TGTGCCAGCAGCAATTGGGGGGGGTCATCGGGAGAGCAGTACTTC. Translating it yields CASSNWGGSSGEQYF.

This sequence joins TRBV25-1 and TRBJ2-4, with D tentatively TRBD1 or TRBD2 (7 bases each). The length of the CDR3 is 11 residues. The germline CDR1 and CDR2 sequences are MGHDK and SYGVNS. V was clipped by 10 bases and J by 8 bases, with 12 bases between them. In nucleotides, the CDR3 is TGTGCCACCAGGGGGGGGGACATTCAGTACTTC. This sequence encodes CATRGGDIQYF.

The chain is built from TRBV2 and TRBJ2-4; a possible D gene is TRBD1 (6 bases). V was pared by 7 bases and J by 2 bases, with 12 bases between. CDR1 and CDR2 (germline): SNHLY, FYNNEI. This CDR3 contains 14 residues. The CDR3 nucleotides are TGTGCCAGCAAAGAAGGGGGAACCAAAAACATTCAGTACTTC. Translating gives CASKEGGTKNIQYF.

The J gene is TRBJ2-2, the V gene TRBV2; 7 bases line up with TRBD2. Trimming cost V 6 bases and J 2 bases; bases outside gene matches: 6. CDR3 length equals 15 residues. Per germline, CDR1 SNHLY and CDR2 FYNNEI. CDR3 nucleotide sequence: TGTGCCAGCAGGGGGAGGGGCAGAAACACCGGGGAGCTGTTTTTT. It encodes CASRGRGRNTGELFF. Filled out from reference TRBV2 and TRBJ2-2, the complete variable domain reads EPEVTQTPSHQVTQMGQEVILRCVPISNHLYFYWYRQILGQKVEFLVSFYNNEISEKSEIFDDQFSVERPDGSNFTLKIRSTKLEDSAMYFCASRGRGRNTGELFFGEGSRLTVL.

The chain links TRBV19 to TRBJ1-6; the match to TRBD1 covers 8 bases. CDR1 and CDR2 (germline): LNHDA, SQIVND (reference sequence). J lost 11 bases, V lost 6 bases, and 9 bases had no gene match. The length of the CDR3 is 14 residues. DNA of the CDR3: TGTGCCAGTAGCGGCAGGGGGCAAGGGACACCCCTCCACTTT. Translated: CASSGRGQGTPLHF. Full variable domain (remainder filled in from reference TRBV19 and TRBJ1-6): DGGITQSPKYLFRKEGQNVTLSCEQNLNHDAMYWYRQDPGQGLRLIYYSQIVNDFQKGDIAEGYSVSREKKESFPLTVTSAQKNPTAFYLCASSGRGQGTPLHFGNGTRLTVT.

V and J are TRBV28 and TRBJ1-2; no clear D. This CDR3 spans 14 amino acids. The germline CDR1 and CDR2 sequences are MDHEN and SYDVKM. Deletions cut 5 bases from V and 6 bases from J, with 16 bases between. The CDR3 protein is CASSPPSRGDGYTF. DNA for the CDR3: TGTGCCAGCAGTCCCCCAAGCCGCGGGGATGGCTACACCTTC.

The chain employs TRBV12-3 or TRBV12-4 and TRBJ1-5; D call uncertain. The germline V and J ends were trimmed by 1 base and 6 bases, with 7 bases remaining between them. The CDR3 is 13 residues long. The CDR3 DNA follows: TGTGCCAGCAGTTTAGGCGGGAGTCAGCCCCAGCATTTT. Protein sequence: CASSLGGSQPQHF.

The genes are TRBV2 and TRBJ2-7; TRBD2 might be the D (6 bases). V shed 2 bases and J shed 9 bases, with 14 bases lying between them. This CDR3 has 13 amino acids. The germline CDR1 and CDR2 sequences are SNHLY and FYNNEI. CDR3 amino acids: CASSELRGSGQYF. The CDR3 DNA follows: TGTGCCAGCAGTGAATTACGGGGGTCCGGGCAGTACTTC.